The 15 T cell receptor beta chains reported below all come from one sample, sequenced in a study of blood T cells in healthy people across ages. The second PCR ran about 6 to 12 cycles with a sample-barcoded 5' primer and J-beta primers. TCRdb analysed the 5' RACE reads with MiXCR anew, one entry per CDR3 protein. The table records about 1.7 million distinct CDR3 sequences, over 25% of them present only once. Sample: blood. These receptors were collected from a woman aged 25-40 years in good health.

This rearrangement joins TRBV12-3 or TRBV12-4 to TRBJ1-2; 9 bases agree with TRBD1. V was pared by 2 bases and J by 8 bases, with 3 bases of the junction left unmatched. This CDR3 has 13 residues. The CDR3 DNA reads as TGTGCCAGCAGTTTATGGACAGGGGCAGGCTACACCTTC. Its translation: CASSLWTGAGYTF.

As regards this clonotype: It may be a read error: a sequence one base away is much more abundant. The missing conserved phenylalanine or tryptophan at the end of this CDR3 makes a read error likely. This chain links TRBV20-1 with TRBJ2-3; 11 positions match TRBD2. Germline CDR1 is DFQATT and CDR2 is SNEGSKA (reference sequence). This CDR3 spans 17 amino acids. The J segment lost 0 bases and the V segment lost 6 bases, leaving 11 bases of the junction unmatched. DNA of the CDR3: TGCAGTGCCAGTAATGGGCTAGCGGGGGGTAGCACAGATACGCAGTATCTT. It specifies CSASNGLAGGSTDTQYL.

This clonotype came up many times. The chain has TRBV20-1 and TRBJ2-3; a possible D gene is TRBD1 (6 bases). The germline gives CDR1 DFQATT, CDR2 SNEGSKA (reference sequence). The CDR3 loop spans 11 amino acids. The CDR3 is CRYFRGDTQYF. The CDR3 DNA follows: TGCAGATACTTCAGGGGTGATACGCAGTATTTT.

A few counts support this clonotype. The chain recombines TRBV7-9 with TRBJ2-1; 9 bases align to TRBD1. Germline CDR1 SEHNR, CDR2 FQNEAQ (reference sequence). The CDR3 runs 16 residues. The J segment lost 0 bases and the V segment lost 5 bases, leaving 5 bases of the junction unmatched. The CDR3 sequence: CASSTGGSSSYNEQFF. CDR3 bases: TGTGCCAGCAGCACAGGGGGCTCCAGCTCCTACAATGAGCAGTTCTTC. Looking up the rest from reference TRBV7-9 and TRBJ2-1 gives the full variable domain: DTGVSQNPRHKITKRGQNVTFRCDPISEHNRLYWYRQTLGQGPEFLTYFQNEAQLEKSRLLSDRFSAERPKGSFSTLEIQRTEQGDSAMYLCASSTGGSSSYNEQFFGPGTRLTVL.

The table lists this clonotype with many counts. The rearrangement links TRBV6-2 or TRBV6-3 to TRBJ2-5; D is unclear. The CDR3 covers 12 residues. Trimming removed 7 bases from V and 5 bases from J, with 11 bases in between. The germline V gene has CDR1 MNHEY and CDR2 SVGEGT. The CDR3 reads CASKTDGETQYF. The CDR3 DNA sequence: TGTGCCAGCAAAACGGATGGCGAGACCCAGTACTTC.

This clonotype occurred a few times. This chain links TRBV5-1 with TRBJ2-1; 11 positions agree with TRBD2. CDR1 is SGHRS, CDR2 YFSETQ, per germline. Losses at the gene ends were 3 bases for V and 7 bases for J; bases not matched to a gene: 6. CDR3 length: 15 amino acids. CDR3 nucleotide sequence: TGCGCCAGCAGCTCCAGGACTAGCGGGTCGAATGAGCAGTTCTTC. The encoded protein is CASSSRTSGSNEQFF.

V usage is TRBV19 and J usage is TRBJ2-1; 7 nucleotides agree with TRBD2. The CDR3 is 15 amino acids. The ends lost 3 bases at V and 4 bases at J; junction bases unmatched: 6. Germline V CDR1 and CDR2: LNHDA, SQIVND (reference sequence). CDR3 nucleotides: TGTGCCAGTAGTATTCTCCTAGCGGCATACAATGAGCAGTTCTTC. Translated: CASSILLAAYNEQFF.

There are many counts of this clonotype. The V and J genes are TRBV4-1 and TRBJ2-7; D perhaps matches TRBD1 (6 bases). CDR1 is MGHRA and CDR2 is YSYEKL in the germline V gene. This CDR3 has 15 residues. V lost 1 base and J 2 bases, leaving 12 bases between the germline ends. CDR3: CASSQGVQGPYEQYF. CDR3 nucleotide sequence: TGCGCCAGCAGCCAAGGAGTACAGGGTCCCTACGAGCAGTACTTC.

The chain employs TRBV29-1 and TRBJ1-1, with 12 bases lining up with TRBD1. The CDR3 is 16 amino acids. V was clipped by 4 bases and J by 6 bases; unmatched bases: 12. Germline V gives CDR1 SQVTM, CDR2 ANQGSEA. CDR3 sequence: CSVATGTGGPGSEAFF. CDR3 DNA sequence: TGCAGCGTTGCGACCGGGACAGGGGGCCCAGGGTCTGAAGCTTTCTTT. Full variable domain (remainder filled in from reference TRBV29-1 and TRBJ1-1): SAVISQKPSRDICQRGTSLTIQCQVDSQVTMMFWYRQQPGQSLTLIATANQGSEATYESGFVIDKFPISRPNLTFSTLTVSNMSPEDSSIYLCSVATGTGGPGSEAFFGQGTRLTVV.

This clonotype was seen ten or more times. This chain joins TRBV12-5 and TRBJ2-7; TRBD1 agrees at 10 bases. V was pared by 0 bases and J by 2 bases, with 7 bases of the junction left unmatched. In germline, CDR1 is LGHNT, CDR2 FRNRAP. The CDR3 has 17 amino acids. The CDR3 DNA reads TGTGCTAGTGGTTTGGTAATGCGGGACAGGGGACCCTACGAGCAGTACTTC. It yields the protein CASGLVMRDRGPYEQYF. The whole variable domain, filled in from reference TRBV12-5 and TRBJ2-7, reads DARVTQTPRHKVTEMGQEVTMRCQPILGHNTVFWYRQTMMQGLELLAYFRNRAPLDDSGMPKDRFSAEMPDATLATLKIQPSEPRDSAVYFCASGLVMRDRGPYEQYFGPGTRLTVT.

The chain employs TRBV3-1 and TRBJ2-3; no firm D call. Germline CDR1 LGHDT, CDR2 YNNKEL (reference sequence). Deletions cut 0 bases from V and 6 bases from J, with 10 bases between. The CDR3 contains 14 residues. The CDR3 DNA sequence: TGTGCCAGCAGCCAAGAGGCTAAGGCGGATACGCAGTATTTT. Its protein is CASSQEAKADTQYF.

This clonotype turned up a few times. V and J are TRBV7-2 and TRBJ2-7; D may correspond to TRBD1 or TRBD2 (5 bases each). Looked up from germline, CDR1 is SGHTA and CDR2 is FQGNSA. The V and J ends lost 3 bases and 0 bases respectively, with 18 bases between them. The CDR3 runs to 17 residues. The DNA of the CDR3 is TGTGCCAGCAGCTTTCCAGGTTCCGGGGCGAGCTCCTACGAGCAGTACTTC. Its translation: CASSFPGSGASSYEQYF. Based on the CDR3 plus reference TRBV7-2 and TRBJ2-7, the full variable domain is GAGVSQSPSNKVTEKGKDVELRCDPISGHTALYWYRQSLGQGLEFLIYFQGNSAPDKSGLPSDRFSAERTGGSVSTLTIQRTQQEDSAVYLCASSFPGSGASSYEQYFGPGTRLTVT.

V is TRBV24-1 and J is TRBJ2-3; D remains ambiguous. Deletions cut 8 bases from V and 0 bases from J, with 11 bases between. The CDR3 covers 14 residues. Germline lookup yields CDR1 KGHDR and CDR2 SFDVKD. CDR3 bases: TGTGCCACCATCCAGGCTGTGAGCACAGATACGCAGTATTTT. Translation gives CATIQAVSTDTQYF.

V and J are TRBV25-1 and TRBJ2-1; D unclear. The CDR3 covers 12 residues. V lost 8 bases, J lost 8 bases, and 13 bases lay in between. The germline CDR1 and CDR2 sequences are MGHDK and SYGVNS. CDR3 DNA: TGTGCCAGCGCCTTATCCGGTGATGAGCAGTTCTTC. Protein: CASALSGDEQFF.

This clonotype was counted at least ten times. CDR3 bases: TGCGCCAGCAGCCCTTACGGGGGGTCTAGCTCTGGGGCCAACGTCCTGACTTTC. Translated, it gives CASSPYGGSSSGANVLTF. V gene TRBV4-3 combines with J gene TRBJ2-6; TRBD2 matches at 7 bases. Germline lookup yields CDR1 LGHNA and CDR2 YSLEER. V trimming: 4 bases; J trimming: 0 bases; junction bases outside the gene matches: 9. The CDR3 is made up of 18 amino acids.